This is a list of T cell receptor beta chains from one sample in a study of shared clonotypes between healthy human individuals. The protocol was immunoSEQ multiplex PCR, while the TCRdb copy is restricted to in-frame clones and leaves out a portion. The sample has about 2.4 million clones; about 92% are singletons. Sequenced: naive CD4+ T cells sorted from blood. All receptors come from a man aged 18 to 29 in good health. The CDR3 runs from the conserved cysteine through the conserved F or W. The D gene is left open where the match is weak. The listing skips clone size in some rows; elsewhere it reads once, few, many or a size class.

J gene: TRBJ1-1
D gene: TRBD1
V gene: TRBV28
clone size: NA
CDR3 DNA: TGTGCCAGCAGTGTGACAGGGACTGAAGCTTTCTTT
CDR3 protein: CASSVTGTEAFF

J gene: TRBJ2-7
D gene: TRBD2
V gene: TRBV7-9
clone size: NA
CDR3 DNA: TGTGCCAGCAGCCCGCTCGGGACTAGCGGCTACGAGCAGTACTTC
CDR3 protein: CASSPLGTSGYEQYF

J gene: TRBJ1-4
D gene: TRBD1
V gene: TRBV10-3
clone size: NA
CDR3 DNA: TGTGCCATCAGTGAGTCGACGACAGGGGGTGAAAAACTGTTTTTT
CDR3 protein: CAISESTTGGEKLFF

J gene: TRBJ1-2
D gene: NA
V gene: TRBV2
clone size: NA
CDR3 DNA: TGTGCCAGCAGTGAAGCACGGACAGCATATGGAATCGGCTACACCTTC
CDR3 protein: CASSEARTAYGIGYTF

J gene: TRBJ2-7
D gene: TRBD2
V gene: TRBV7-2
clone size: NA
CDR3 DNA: TGTGCCAGCAGCTTAGCGAGGGCGGGGGGATACTACGAGCAGTACTTC
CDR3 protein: CASSLARAGGYYEQYF

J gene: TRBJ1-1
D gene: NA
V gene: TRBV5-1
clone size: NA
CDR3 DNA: TGCGCCAGCAGCATCTCTCAGGGGCAAACTGAAGCTTTCTTT
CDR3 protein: CASSISQGQTEAFF

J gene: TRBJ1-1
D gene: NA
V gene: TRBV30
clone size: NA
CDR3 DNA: TGTGCCTGGAGCGCGGGGGCCAACACTGAAGCTTTCTTT
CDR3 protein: CAWSAGANTEAFF

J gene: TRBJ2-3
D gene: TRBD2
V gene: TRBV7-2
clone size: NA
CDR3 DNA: TGTGCCAGCAGCTTACGACTAGCCGCTAGCACAGATACGCAGTATTTT
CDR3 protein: CASSLRLAASTDTQYF

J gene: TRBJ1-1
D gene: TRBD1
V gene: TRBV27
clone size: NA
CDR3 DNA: TGTGCCAGCAGTTCCCGACAGGGCGGACCCATGAACACTGAAGCTTTCTTT
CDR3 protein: CASSSRQGGPMNTEAFF

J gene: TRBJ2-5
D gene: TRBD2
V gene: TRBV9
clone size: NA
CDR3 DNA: TGTGCCAGCAGCCTCGGACTAGCGGGGGGCGGGGAGACCCAGTACTTC
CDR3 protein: CASSLGLAGGGETQYF

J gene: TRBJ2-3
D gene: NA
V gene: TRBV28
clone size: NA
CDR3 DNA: TGTGCCAGCAGTTTCCAGTGGGCGGGGAGCACAGATACGCAGTATTTT
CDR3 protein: CASSFQWAGSTDTQYF

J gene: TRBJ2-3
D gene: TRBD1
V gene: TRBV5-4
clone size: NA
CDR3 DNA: TGTGCCAGCAGTTGGGACAGGGCAACAGATACGCAGTATTTT
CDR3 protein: CASSWDRATDTQYF

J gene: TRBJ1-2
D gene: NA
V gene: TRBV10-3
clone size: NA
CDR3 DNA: TGTGCCATCAGCGAGTTTGACTATGGCTACACCTTC
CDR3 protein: CAISEFDYGYTF

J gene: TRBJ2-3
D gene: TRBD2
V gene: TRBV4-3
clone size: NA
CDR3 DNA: TGCGCCAGCAGCCAGGGACTAGCGGGCATTACGCAGTATTTT
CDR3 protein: CASSQGLAGITQYF

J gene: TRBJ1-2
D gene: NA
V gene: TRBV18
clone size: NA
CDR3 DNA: TGTGCCAGCTCACCGAATACGGGGTCGAGTGGCTACACCTTC
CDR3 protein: CASSPNTGSSGYTF

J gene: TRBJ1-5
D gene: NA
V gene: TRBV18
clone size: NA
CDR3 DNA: TGTGCCAGCTCACCCAGGCTCTTGGGGGGGGATCAGCCCCAGCATTTT
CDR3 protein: CASSPRLLGGDQPQHF

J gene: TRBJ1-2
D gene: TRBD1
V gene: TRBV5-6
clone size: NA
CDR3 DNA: TGTGCCAGCAGCCCTCGACAGGGAAACTATGGCTACACCTTC
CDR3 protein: CASSPRQGNYGYTF

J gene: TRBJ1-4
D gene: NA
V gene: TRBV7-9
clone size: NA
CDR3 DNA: TGTGCCAGCAGCTTAAGTCTGGAACTGTTTTTT
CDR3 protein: CASSLSLELFF

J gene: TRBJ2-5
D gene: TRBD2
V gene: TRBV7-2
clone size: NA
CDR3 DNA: TGTGCCAGCAGCTTAGTGGTAGCGGGAGGCGTTAGAGAGACCCAGTACTTC
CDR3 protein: CASSLVVAGGVRETQYF

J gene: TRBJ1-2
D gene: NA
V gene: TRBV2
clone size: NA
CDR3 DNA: TGTGCCAGCAGTGATTGGGGTAAAAGGTATGGCTACACCTTC
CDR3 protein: CASSDWGKRYGYTF

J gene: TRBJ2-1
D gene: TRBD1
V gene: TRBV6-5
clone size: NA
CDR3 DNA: TGTGCCAGCACCAATCAGGCAGGGGGATTTAATGAGCAGTTCTTC
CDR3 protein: CASTNQAGGFNEQFF

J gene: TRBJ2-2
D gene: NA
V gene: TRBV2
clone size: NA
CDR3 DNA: TGTGCCAGCAGTGGGGGCAGTCTAATTAACACCGGGGAGCTGTTTTTT
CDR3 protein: CASSGGSLINTGELFF

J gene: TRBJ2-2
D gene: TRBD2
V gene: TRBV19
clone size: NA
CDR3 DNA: TGTGCCAGTAGTCTTCGGGGGGCCGGGGAGCTGTTTTTT
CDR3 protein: CASSLRGAGELFF

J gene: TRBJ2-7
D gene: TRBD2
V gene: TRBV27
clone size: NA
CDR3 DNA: TGTGCCAGCAGTTGGCTAGCGGGAGGGCCATCGTACGAGCAGTACTTC
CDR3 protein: CASSWLAGGPSYEQYF

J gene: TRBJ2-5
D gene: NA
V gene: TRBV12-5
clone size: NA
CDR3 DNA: TGTGCTAGTGGTTTGGTGGAGACCCAGTACTTC
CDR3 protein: CASGLVETQYF

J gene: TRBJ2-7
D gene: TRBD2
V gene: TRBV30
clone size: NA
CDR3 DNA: TGTGCCTGGGCCGGGACTACTTCCTACGAGCAGTACTTC
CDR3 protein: CAWAGTTSYEQYF

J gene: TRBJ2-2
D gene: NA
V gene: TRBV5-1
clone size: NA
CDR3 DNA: TGCGCCAGCAGCTTGGAACCACAGAACACCGGGGAGCTGTTTTTT
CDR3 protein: CASSLEPQNTGELFF

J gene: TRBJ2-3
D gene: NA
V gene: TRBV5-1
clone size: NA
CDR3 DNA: TGCGCCAGCAGCTTGGAGGGCGGTGGGGGAACAGATACGCAGTATTTT
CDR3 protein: CASSLEGGGGTDTQYF

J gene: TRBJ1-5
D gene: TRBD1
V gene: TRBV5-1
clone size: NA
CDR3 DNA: TGCGCCAGCAGCCCAGGGACAGGAGGCAATCAGCCCCAGCATTTT
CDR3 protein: CASSPGTGGNQPQHF

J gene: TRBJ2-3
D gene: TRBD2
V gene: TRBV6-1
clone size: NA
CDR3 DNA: TGTGCCAGCAGTGAAGGGACTAGCGGGAGCGGGGGGGTGGATACGCAGTATTTT
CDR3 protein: CASSEGTSGSGGVDTQYF

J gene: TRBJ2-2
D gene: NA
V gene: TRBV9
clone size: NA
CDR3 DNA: TGTGCCAGCAGCGATTCCGGCGGGAACACCGGGGAGCTGTTTTTT
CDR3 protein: CASSDSGGNTGELFF

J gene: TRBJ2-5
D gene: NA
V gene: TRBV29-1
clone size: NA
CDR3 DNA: TGCAGCGCACGACAGAATCAAGAGACCCAGTACTTC
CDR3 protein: CSARQNQETQYF

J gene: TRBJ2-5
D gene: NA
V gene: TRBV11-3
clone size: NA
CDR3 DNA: TGTGCCAGCAGCTCGGGGCACGGGGAGACCCAGTACTTC
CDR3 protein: CASSSGHGETQYF

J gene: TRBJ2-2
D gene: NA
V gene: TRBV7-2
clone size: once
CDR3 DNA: TGTGCCAGCAGCTTAATCCAGGTTGGGGGGGAGCTGTTTTTT
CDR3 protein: CASSLIQVGGELFF

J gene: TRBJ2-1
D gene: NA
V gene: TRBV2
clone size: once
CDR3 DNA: TGTGCCAGCAGTGAAGTGAGTGCGCAGCAGTTCTTC
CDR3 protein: CASSEVSAQQFF

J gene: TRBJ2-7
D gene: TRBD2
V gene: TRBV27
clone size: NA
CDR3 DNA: TGTGCCAGCAGTTTATCATACTCTGAGCTAGCGGTTATGGAGTACTTC
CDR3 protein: CASSLSYSELAVMEYF

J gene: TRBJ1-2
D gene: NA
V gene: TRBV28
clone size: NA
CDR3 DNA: TGTGCCAGCAGTCCCCCGGCTGGGAACCGTGGCTACACCTTC
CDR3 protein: CASSPPAGNRGYTF

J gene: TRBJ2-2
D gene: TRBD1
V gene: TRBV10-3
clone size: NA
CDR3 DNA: TGTGCCATCAGTGAGTCCTCCAGGGGGCAGGACGGGGAGCTGTTTTTT
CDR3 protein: CAISESSRGQDGELFF

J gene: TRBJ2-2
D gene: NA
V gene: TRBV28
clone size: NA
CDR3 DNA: TGTGCCAGCATACGGACCAGGGCTACCGGGGAGCTGTTTTTT
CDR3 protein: CASIRTRATGELFF

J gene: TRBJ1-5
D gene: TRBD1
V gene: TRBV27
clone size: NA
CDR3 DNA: TGTGCCAGCAGTTTAGGACAGGACGGACAGCCCCAGCATTTT
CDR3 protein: CASSLGQDGQPQHF

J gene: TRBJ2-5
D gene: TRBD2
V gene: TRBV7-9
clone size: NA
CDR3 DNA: TGTGCCAGCAGCTTAGGGCTAGCGGGGGGCGTAGAGACCCAGTACTTC
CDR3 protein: CASSLGLAGGVETQYF